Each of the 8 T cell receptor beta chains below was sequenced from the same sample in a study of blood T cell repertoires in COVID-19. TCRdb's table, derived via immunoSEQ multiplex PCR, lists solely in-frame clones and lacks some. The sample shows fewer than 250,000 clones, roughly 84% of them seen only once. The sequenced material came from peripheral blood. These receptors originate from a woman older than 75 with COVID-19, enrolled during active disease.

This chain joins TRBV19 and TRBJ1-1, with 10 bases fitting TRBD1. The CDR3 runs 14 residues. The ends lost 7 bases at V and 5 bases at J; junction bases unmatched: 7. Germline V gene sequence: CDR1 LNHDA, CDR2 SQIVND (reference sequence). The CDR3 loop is CASMRGQGPTEAFF. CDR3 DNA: TGTGCCAGTATGAGGGGACAGGGGCCTACTGAAGCTTTCTTT.

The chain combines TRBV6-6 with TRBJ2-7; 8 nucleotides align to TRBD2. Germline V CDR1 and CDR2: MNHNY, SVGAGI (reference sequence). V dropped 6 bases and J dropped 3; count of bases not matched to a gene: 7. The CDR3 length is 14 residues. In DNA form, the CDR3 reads TGTGCCAGCAGCCCAACGGGGGGGGACTACGAGCAGTACTTC. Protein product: CASSPTGGDYEQYF.

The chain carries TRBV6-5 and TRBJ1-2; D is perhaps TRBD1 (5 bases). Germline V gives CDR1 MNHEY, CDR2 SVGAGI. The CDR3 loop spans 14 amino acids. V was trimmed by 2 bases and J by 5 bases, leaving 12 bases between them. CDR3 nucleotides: TGTGCCAGCAGTTACAAGGGCGGGGGTTATGGCTACACCTTC. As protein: CASSYKGGGYGYTF.

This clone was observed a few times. In DNA form, the CDR3 reads TGTGCCAGCTCACCACAGCTTTCAGGCCTGAACACTGAAGCTTTCTTT. Translated, it gives CASSPQLSGLNTEAFF. J is TRBJ1-1 and V is TRBV18, with D unclear. Germline CDR1 is KGHSH and CDR2 is LQKENI. Trimming stripped 1 base from V and 0 bases from J, with 12 bases between. This CDR3 spans 16 amino acids.

This chain's CDR3 is CSASGQQRQPQHF. For the CDR3, the DNA is TGCAGTGCTAGTGGTCAACAACGTCAGCCCCAGCATTTT. The chain couples TRBV20-1 to TRBJ1-5; D unresolved. Trimming left V 3 bases short and J 6 bases short, with 12 bases between. The CDR3 extends over 13 amino acids. From germline, CDR1 is DFQATT and CDR2 SNEGSKA (reference sequence).

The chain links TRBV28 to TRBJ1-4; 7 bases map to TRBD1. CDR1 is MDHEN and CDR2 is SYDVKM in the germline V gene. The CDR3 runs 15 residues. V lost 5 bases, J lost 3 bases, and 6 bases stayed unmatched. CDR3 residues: CASSRTGTANEKLFF. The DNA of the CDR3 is TGTGCCAGCAGTCGGACCGGGACAGCTAATGAAAAACTGTTTTTT.

This CDR3 is CASSPKAAQGEYF. CDR3 in DNA: TGTGCCAGCTCACCAAAGGCGGCGCAGGGGGAGTACTTC. The chain is built from TRBV18 and TRBJ2-7; TRBD1 matches 7 bases. Germline CDR1 KGHSH, CDR2 LQKENI. Trimming removed 2 bases from V and 11 bases from J; junction bases left unmatched: 9. The CDR3 totals 13 residues.

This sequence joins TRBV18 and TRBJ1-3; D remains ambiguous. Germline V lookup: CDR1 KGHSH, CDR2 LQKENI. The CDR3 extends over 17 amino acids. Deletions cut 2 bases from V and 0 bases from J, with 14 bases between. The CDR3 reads CASSPSIVYNSGNTIYF. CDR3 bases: TGTGCCAGCTCACCATCGATTGTATACAACTCTGGAAACACCATATATTTT.